This TCR beta chain emerged from a study of T-cell memory formation after mild COVID-19. General observations from the study: There were some responding clones in pre-infection memory, which suggested that cross-reactive memory had joined.

Many counts were recorded for this clonotype. Its antigen is unidentified. TCRdb re-derived calls from the 5' RACE reads in MiXCR, one entry per CDR3 protein. The sample lists approximately 390,000 distinct CDR3 sequences; about 16% were seen once. The V gene's germline CDR1 is MRHNA and CDR2 SNTAGT. The J segment lost 4 bases and the V segment lost 8 bases, leaving 8 bases of the junction unmatched. This CDR3 is 14 amino acids long. The sequence was obtained from a man aged 18 to 35 who had mild COVID-19 (a few samples of this study predate the infection). Cell type and time point are not known. This sequence joins TRBV6-4 and TRBJ1-1, with 9 nucleotides matching TRBD1. The sequenced material came from PBMCs or a T cell subset sorted from them (not recorded which). The CDR3 DNA reads as TGTGCCAGCCGACGGGACAGGGAGGGCACTGAAGCTTTCTTT. Translating gives CASRRDREGTEAFF.